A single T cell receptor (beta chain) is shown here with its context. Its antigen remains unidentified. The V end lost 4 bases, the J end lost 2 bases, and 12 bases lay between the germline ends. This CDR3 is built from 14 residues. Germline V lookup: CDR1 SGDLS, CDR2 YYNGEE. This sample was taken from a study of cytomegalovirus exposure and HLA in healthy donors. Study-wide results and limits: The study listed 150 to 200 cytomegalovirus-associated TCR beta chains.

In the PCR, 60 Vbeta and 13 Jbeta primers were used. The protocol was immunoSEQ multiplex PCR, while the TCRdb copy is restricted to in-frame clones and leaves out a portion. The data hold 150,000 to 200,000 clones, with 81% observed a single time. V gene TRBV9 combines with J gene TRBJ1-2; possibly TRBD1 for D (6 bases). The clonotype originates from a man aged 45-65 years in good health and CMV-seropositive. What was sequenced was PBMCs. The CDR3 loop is CASSIAQGNYGYTF. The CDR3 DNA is TGTGCCAGCAGCATCGCACAGGGAAACTATGGCTACACCTTC.